This TCR beta chain was sequenced for a study of vaccination and CD4 T cells after COVID-19. Treatment noted: approximately nine-day PBMC culture with coronavirus spike peptide pools or control peptides (ViraFEST assay). Half the medium was replaced with fresh IL-2 medium on days 3 and 7. Turning to this clonotype: What it recognizes is unknown.

Overall study findings and caveats: Median SARS-CoV-2-reactive clonotype numbers went up from about 20 to 38, but not significantly.

Sequencing of DNA taken from cultured CD4+ T cells relied on the Oncomine TCR Beta short-read assay. TCRdb reprocessed the PCR reads with MiXCR, giving one entry per CDR3 protein. This sample has 20,000 to 25,000 distinct CDR3 sequences; about 59% occur once, and the top ten carry 20% to 25%. This CDR3 spans 15 amino acids. Germline-derived CDR1 and CDR2 are SGHVS and FQNEAQ. The V and J ends lost 5 bases and 0 bases respectively, with 13 bases between them. The chain employs TRBV7-8 and TRBJ1-1; D uncertain. The receptor was derived from a human donor who received a COVID-19 vaccine. This material consisted of CD4+ T cells from blood, cultured in vitro, taken before SARS-CoV-2 vaccination. The CDR3 loop reads CASSLRQDVNTEAFF. CDR3 coding DNA: TGTGCCAGCAGCCTTCGACAAGACGTGAACACTGAAGCTTTCTTT.